This T cell receptor beta chain was retrieved from a study of cytomegalovirus exposure and HLA in healthy donors. This clone was observed a few times. In the PCR, 60 Vbeta and 13 Jbeta primers were used. Using immunoSEQ multiplex PCR, the repertoire was profiled, and TCRdb retains in-frame clones only, with some absent. The data hold approximately 180,000 clones, with about an eighth observed a single time. Material: PBMCs. This sequence was found in a man aged 50 to 60 in good health and CMV-seropositive.

The CDR3 nucleotides are TGTGCCAGCAGGACAGGGGTAGGGCAGCCCCAGCATTTT. This translates into CASRTGVGQPQHF. The rearrangement joins TRBV6-5 to TRBJ1-5; 8 positions agree with TRBD1. From germline, CDR1 is MNHEY and CDR2 SVGAGI. Trimming took 6 bases from V and 7 from J; bases not matched to a gene: 5. This CDR3 is 13 amino acids long.